A single TCR beta chain is shown here with its context. Its antigen remains unknown. Germline V gives CDR1 SNHLY, CDR2 FYNNEI. V lost 9 bases and J 6 bases, leaving 14 bases between the germline ends. CDR3 length equals 12 residues. Combining a sample-barcoded 5' primer with a J-beta primer mix, a second PCR ran for roughly 7 to 12 cycles. CDR3-containing paired-end reads numbered at least 2.5 million in each sample. In TCRdb, the 5' RACE reads were re-called with MiXCR into one record per CDR3 protein. In the table there are more than 700,000 distinct CDR3 sequences, about 47% of which are singletons. Per-sample PBMC isolation yielded at least 7 million cells. The data derive from a study of blood T cells in healthy people across ages. Overall study findings and caveats: As age increased, TCR beta diversity per million T cells fell in a roughly linear fashion.

The receptor comes from a man older than 75 in good health. The material sequenced was blood. The chain links TRBV2 to TRBJ1-1; maybe TRBD1 (5 bases). The CDR3 spells CARGAMGPEAFF. CDR3 DNA: TGTGCCAGAGGGGCTATGGGGCCTGAAGCTTTCTTT.